The following is a T cell receptor (beta chain) sequence with its context. This entry is derived from a study of blood T cell repertoires in COVID-19. About the study: T cells, B-cell-depleted T cells, or PBMCs supplied cDNA or gDNA.

Clones were read by immunoSEQ multiplex PCR, and TCRdb kept only the in-frame ones, dropping some. The sample lists about 88,000 clones; more than 70% were seen once. This CDR3 is built from 12 residues. Trimming shortened V by 8 bases and J by 5 bases, and 10 bases separated the two germline ends. Germline V lookup: CDR1 MDHEN, CDR2 SYDVKM. The V call is TRBV28, the J call TRBJ2-1; possible D gene TRBD2, 5 bases. Sequences were obtained from peripheral blood. This receptor was taken from a woman aged 80 or over with acute or convalescent COVID-19. The CDR3: CASRGSNNEQFF. The CDR3 DNA reads as TGTGCCAGCCGGGGTAGCAACAATGAGCAGTTCTTC. The variable domain in full, completed from reference TRBV28 and TRBJ2-1, reads DVKVTQSSRYLVKRTGEKVFLECVQDMDHENMFWYRQDPGLGLRLIYFSYDVKMKEKGDIPEGYSVSREKKERFSLILESASTNQTSMYLCASRGSNNEQFFGPGTRLTVL.